This T cell receptor beta chain was captured by sequencing in a study of shared clonotypes between healthy human individuals. Clones were sequenced by immunoSEQ multiplex PCR, and TCRdb holds only the in-frame ones, with some missing. Among 2 million to 3 million clones listed, 93% were seen once. The CDR3 contains 13 residues. Trimming took off 4 bases at V and 3 bases at J, with 11 bases between the two ends. Germline V gene sequence: CDR1 SGHNT, CDR2 YYREEE (reference sequence). Sequenced: naive CD4+ T cells from PBMCs. Subset reported: CD45RA+ positively selected. This clonotype was sampled from a man younger than 35 in good health. Some clones in this sample may be carry-over from other donors' samples. The genes are TRBV5-4 and TRBJ2-7; D is tentatively TRBD1 or TRBD2 (5 bases each). CDR3 coding DNA: TGTGCCAGCAGCATCGGGACCTACTACGAGCAGTACTTC. Translation: CASSIGTYYEQYF.